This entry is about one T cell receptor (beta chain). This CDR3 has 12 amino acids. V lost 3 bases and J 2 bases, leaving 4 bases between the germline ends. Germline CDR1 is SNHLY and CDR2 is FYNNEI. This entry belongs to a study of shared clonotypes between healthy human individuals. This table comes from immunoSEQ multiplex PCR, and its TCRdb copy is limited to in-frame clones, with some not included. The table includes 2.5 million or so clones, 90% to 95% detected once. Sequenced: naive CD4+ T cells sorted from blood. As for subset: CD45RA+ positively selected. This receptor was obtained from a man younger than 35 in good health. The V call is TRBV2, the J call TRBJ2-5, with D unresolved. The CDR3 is CASSDLQETQYF. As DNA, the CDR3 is TGTGCCAGCAGTGACCTACAAGAGACCCAGTACTTC. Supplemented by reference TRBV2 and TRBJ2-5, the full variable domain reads EPEVTQTPSHQVTQMGQEVILRCVPISNHLYFYWYRQILGQKVEFLVSFYNNEISEKSEIFDDQFSVERPDGSNFTLKIRSTKLEDSAMYFCASSDLQETQYFGPGTRLLVL.